Included here is one TCR beta chain sequence, with context. The V end lost 5 bases, the J end lost 4 bases, and 20 bases lay between the germline ends. This CDR3 region has 16 residues. Germline-derived CDR1 and CDR2 are KGHSY and FQNENV. The sample is drawn from a study of cytomegalovirus exposure and HLA in healthy donors. Researchers ran the PCR with 60 Vbeta and 13 Jbeta primers. Profiled with immunoSEQ multiplex PCR; TCRdb holds only in-frame clones, not every one. The sample lists more than 130,000 clones, 76% occurring once. The sequenced material came from PBMCs. The genes are TRBV16 and TRBJ1-2; D ambiguous. The receptor's source is a man younger than 35 in good health and CMV-seronegative. CDR3 residues: CASSSLARETAYGYTF. In nucleotides, the CDR3 is TGTGCCAGCAGCTCCCTGGCACGGGAGACGGCCTATGGCTACACCTTC.